This paragraph reports one T cell receptor (beta chain). The target antigen is unknown. Germline-derived CDR1 and CDR2 are SGDLS and YYNGEE. CDR3 length: 16 amino acids. Trimming cost V 4 bases and J 0 bases, with 14 bases left between them. This record belongs to a study of somatic mutations in cytotoxic T cells in rheumatoid arthritis. General study findings and limits: The clonality of CD8+ T cells was not significantly different between rheumatoid arthritis patients and age-matched healthy controls.

Profiled with immunoSEQ multiplex PCR; TCRdb holds only in-frame clones, not every one. Among 12,000 to 15,000 clones listed, around 70% were seen once. This chain connects TRBV9 to TRBJ1-3; D remains unclear. Sequencing used CD8+ T cells sorted from blood. This TCR was sampled from an adult with rheumatoid arthritis. DNA for the CDR3: TGTGCCAGCAGCCCCGACATAAGGAGCTCTGGAAACACCATATATTTT. Encoded protein: CASSPDIRSSGNTIYF.